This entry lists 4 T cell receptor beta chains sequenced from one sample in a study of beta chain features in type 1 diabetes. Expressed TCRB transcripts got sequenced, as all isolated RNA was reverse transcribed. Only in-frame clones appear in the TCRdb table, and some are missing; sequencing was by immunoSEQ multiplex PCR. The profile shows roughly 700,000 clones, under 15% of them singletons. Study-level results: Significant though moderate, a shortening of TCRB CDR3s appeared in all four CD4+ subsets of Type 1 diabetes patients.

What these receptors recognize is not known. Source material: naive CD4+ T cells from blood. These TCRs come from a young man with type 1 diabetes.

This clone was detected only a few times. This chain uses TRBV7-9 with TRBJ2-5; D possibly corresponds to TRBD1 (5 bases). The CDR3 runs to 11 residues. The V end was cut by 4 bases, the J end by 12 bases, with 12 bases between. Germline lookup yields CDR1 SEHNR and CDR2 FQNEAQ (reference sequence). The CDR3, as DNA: TGTGCCAGCAGCTCCAGGGTTGAAGAGTACTTC. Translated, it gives CASSSRVEEYF.

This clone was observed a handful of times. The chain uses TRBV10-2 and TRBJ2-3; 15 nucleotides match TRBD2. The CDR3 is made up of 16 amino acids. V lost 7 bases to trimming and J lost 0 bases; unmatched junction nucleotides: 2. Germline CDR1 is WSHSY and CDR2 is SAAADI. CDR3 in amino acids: CASKGLAGGSTDTQYF. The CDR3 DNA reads TGCGCCAGCAAGGGACTAGCGGGGGGCAGCACAGATACGCAGTATTTT.

As DNA, the CDR3 is TGTGCCAGCAGCGTAGCTACTGGCGGGCCAAGCGCCGAGCAGTACTTC. The encoded protein is CASSVATGGPSAEQYF. The V call is TRBV9, the J call TRBJ2-7; a possible D gene is TRBD2 (5 bases). The germline CDR1 and CDR2 sequences are SGDLS and YYNGEE. Trimming took 0 bases from V and 6 from J, leaving 19 bases between them. The CDR3 covers 16 residues.

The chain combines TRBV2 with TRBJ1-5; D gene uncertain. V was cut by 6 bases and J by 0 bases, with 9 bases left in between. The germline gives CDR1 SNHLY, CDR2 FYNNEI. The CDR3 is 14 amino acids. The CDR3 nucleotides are TGTGCCAGCAGGCGGGATTATAGCAATCAGCCCCAGCATTTT. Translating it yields CASRRDYSNQPQHF. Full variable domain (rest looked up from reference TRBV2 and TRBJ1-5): EPEVTQTPSHQVTQMGQEVILRCVPISNHLYFYWYRQILGQKVEFLVSFYNNEISEKSEIFDDQFSVERPDGSNFTLKIRSTKLEDSAMYFCASRRDYSNQPQHFGDGTRLSIL.